Many counts were recorded for the clone carrying this T cell receptor beta chain. The antigen remains undetermined. The sample is drawn from a study of identical twins. Study observations and caveats: Twin sharing of out-of-frame TCR alpha was underestimated by models in monozygotic pairs.

TCRdb passed the 5' RACE reads through MiXCR, listing each CDR3 protein once. In the table there are 350,000 to 500,000 distinct CDR3 sequences, less than 20% of which are singletons. Germline lookup yields CDR1 SGHKS and CDR2 YYEKEE (reference sequence). Trimming left V 0 bases short and J 3 bases short, with 13 bases between. The CDR3 loop spans 15 amino acids. The sequencing input was naive T cells sorted from blood. V and J are TRBV5-5 and TRBJ2-7; D perhaps matches TRBD1 (6 bases). This receptor was obtained from a man aged 50-59 years in good health. The CDR3 here is CASSLAAGVLYEQYF. The CDR3 DNA is TGTGCCAGCAGCTTGGCGGCAGGGGTCCTCTACGAGCAGTACTTC.